This T cell receptor (beta chain) was recovered during a study of blood T cell repertoires in COVID-19 (dated by TCRdb to 2018 to 2021). Background for the entire study: Samples covering the acute and convalescent phases of COVID-19 were provided by collaborators in the United States, Italy and Spain. The material from the prospective study consisted of cDNA or gDNA derived from T cells, B-cell-depleted T cells, or PBMCs. The dataset comprised deeply sampled blood TCRbeta repertoires from subjects exposed to, actively infected with, or recovered from COVID-19. The repertoires were released in a freely available public database intended as a resource for research on the immune response to SARS-CoV-2. Samples came from the ongoing ImmuneRACE study (first 160 participants) plus 1,254 subjects from 6 global collaborators. A de-identified subject ID, COVID-19 status, age in years and sex were almost always included in the sample metadata. HLA class I and class II types, where available, came from metadata supplied by the sample provider rather than from assay-based typing.

The collaborating institutions used their own protocols to collect whole blood in K2EDTA tubes. For TCRbeta analysis, collaborators shipped samples as frozen whole blood, isolated PBMCs, or DNA extracted from either of those sample types. TCRbeta CDR3 regions were amplified from genomic DNA by means of the immunoSEQ Assay, a bias-controlled multiplex PCR. Concerning the study's data processing: The number of nucleated cells in each sample was estimated by amplification of reference gene primers within the assay. To quantify the absolute abundance of each unique TCRbeta CDR3 rearrangement, sequence reads were collapsed and filtered. For each sample, productive Simpson clonality was calculated as the square root of Simpson's diversity index over productive rearrangements. In its TCRdb copy, this immuneACCESS table keeps in-frame sequences only and misses some clones. Where compared with another copy, unresolved V genes explain less than half of these, and the others have no known cause. V and J calls and clone size come straight from that table; D and trimming were deduced from the DNA. The sample records hundreds of thousands of clones, around 87% of which are singletons. The ten largest clones capture over 1% of the sample.

Broad study findings and their caveats: The quantity of clinical and demographic metadata differed by source and by participant and was supplied without curation.

Only a few counts were recorded for this clone. Its antigen is unknown. No quality values exist for individual bases; no much larger clone is one base distant. The sequence was obtained from a man in his 70s with acute or convalescent COVID-19. Sequenced input: peripheral blood.

The DNA sequence is given as TGTGCCAGTAGTGCGGACAGGGGAGGTTCACCCCTCCACTTT. This encodes CASSADRGGSPLHF. The chain joins TRBV19 to TRBJ1-6, with 9 middle bases fitting TRBD1. The CDR3 covers 14 residues, taking in both the cysteine and the phenylalanine. The CDR3 DNA has 42 bases and is translated from base 1. Trimmed from V: 5 bases; trimmed from J: 9 bases; junction bases lacking a gene match: 5. CDR1 LNHDA and CDR2 SQIVND are derived from the germline V gene (reference sequence).